This entry concerns a single T cell receptor beta chain. The CDR3 sequence is 13 residues long. Germline V gene sequence: CDR1 MDHEN, CDR2 SYDVKM. With V trimmed by 3 bases and J by 4 bases, 2 bases remained unmatched. The sample belongs to a study of cytomegalovirus exposure and HLA in healthy donors. A multiplex PCR was run with 60 Vbeta primers and 13 Jbeta primers. TCRdb keeps only in-frame clones here, not all; method: immunoSEQ multiplex PCR. The sample data list 100,000 to 150,000 clones. This TCR derives from a woman between 35 and 50 years old in good health and CMV-seropositive. The material sequenced was PBMCs. The rearrangement uses TRBV28 and TRBJ2-5; 7 bases line up with TRBD1. In DNA form, the CDR3 reads TGTGCCAGCAGTTTGCCAGGGGGAGAGACCCAGTACTTC. It translates to CASSLPGGETQYF.